This T cell receptor (beta chain) was profiled in a study of shared clonotypes between healthy human individuals. Method: immunoSEQ multiplex PCR; TCRdb's copy keeps in-frame clones and lacks some. The profile covers a few million clones, with more than 80% appearing a single time and roughly 0.15% taken by the ten largest. The clonotype was recovered from a man in his late teens or twenties in good health. The specimen sequenced was naive CD4+ T cells sorted from blood. Subset here: CD45RA+ positively selected.

CDR3 DNA sequence: TGTGCCAGCAGGGGGGACAGGTTGCTTGAAGCTTTCTTT. Its translation is CASRGDRLLEAFF. The rearrangement uses TRBV6-1 and TRBJ1-1; TRBD1 matches 8 bases. Germline V gene lookup returns CDR1 MNHNS and CDR2 SASEGT. After removal of 6 bases from V and 7 bases from J, the junction contained 7 bases not matched to a gene. The CDR3 contains 13 residues.